Presented here are 18 T cell receptor beta chains from one specimen sequenced in a study of PD-L1 blockade in urothelial cancer. Time point indicated: pretreatment peripheral blood. Using immunoSEQ multiplex PCR, the repertoire was profiled, and TCRdb retains in-frame clones only, with some absent. The sample consists of about 55,000 clones, approximately 72% of them appearing once. The specimen comprised PBMCs, sampled around atezolizumab (anti-PD-L1) treatment. These receptors all come from a man in his 70s with urothelial cancer.

The CDR3 protein is CATSRDRGLDGYTF. The CDR3 nucleotides are TGTGCCACCAGCAGAGACAGGGGGCTGGATGGCTACACCTTC. The chain recombines TRBV15 with TRBJ1-2, with TRBD1 identical over 8 bases. Per germline, CDR1 LNHNV and CDR2 YYDKDF (reference sequence). V was clipped by 0 bases and J by 6 bases; unmatched bases: 3. The CDR3 has 14 residues.

The V gene is TRBV2, the J gene TRBJ2-3; TRBD1 matches at 9 bases. Germline trimming cut 6 bases from V and 2 bases from J; bases unmatched to any gene: 6. CDR1 is SNHLY, CDR2 FYNNEI, per germline. This CDR3 contains 15 residues. The CDR3 region has the DNA TGTGCCAGCAGGATCGGGGACAGGGACACAGATACGCAGTATTTT. Protein sequence: CASRIGDRDTDTQYF.

This sequence joins TRBV7-9 and TRBJ1-1; D not certain. This CDR3 has 13 residues. V was cut by 3 bases and J by 0 bases, with 5 bases left in between. CDR1 is SEHNR, CDR2 FQNEAQ, per germline (reference sequence). The CDR3 nucleotides are TGTGCCAGCAGCTTCACAGTGAACACTGAAGCTTTCTTT. This gives the protein CASSFTVNTEAFF.

This clone occurred once. This rearrangement joins TRBV10-3 to TRBJ2-2, with TRBD1 matching over 9 bases. CDR3 length: 15 residues. Germline trimming cut 7 bases from V and 8 bases from J; bases unmatched to any gene: 11. Germline V gene lookup returns CDR1 ENHRY and CDR2 SYGVKD. CDR3 protein: CAITTGGQGRGELFF. In DNA, the CDR3 is TGTGCCATCACCACTGGGGGACAGGGAAGAGGGGAGCTGTTTTTT.

The chain carries TRBV19 and TRBJ2-1; D may be TRBD2 (6 bases). The CDR3 length is 15 residues. CDR1 is LNHDA, CDR2 SQIVND, per germline (reference sequence). V shed 1 base and J shed 4 bases, with 11 bases lying between them. CDR3 residues: CASSIAAGRYNEQFF. DNA of the CDR3: TGTGCCAGTAGTATAGCGGCGGGAAGGTACAATGAGCAGTTCTTC.

This clone was recorded only once. This chain uses TRBV30 with TRBJ2-7; the D is unclear. CDR3 length: 14 amino acids. The germline CDR1 and CDR2 sequences are GTSNPN and SVGIG (reference sequence). Trimming removed 0 bases from V and 0 bases from J, with 9 bases in between. DNA for the CDR3: TGTGCCTGGAGTGTAGGCGGTAGCTCCTACGAGCAGTACTTC. Translated, it gives CAWSVGGSSYEQYF.

The rearrangement links TRBV16 to TRBJ2-1; 7 nucleotides line up with TRBD1. The germline V gene encodes CDR1 KGHSY and CDR2 FQNENV. The CDR3 sequence is 14 residues long. V was pared by 4 bases and J by 4 bases, with 4 bases of the junction left unmatched. CDR3 DNA: TGTGCCAGCAGCCTTGGGACAGCTTACAATGAGCAGTTCTTC. Translated, it gives CASSLGTAYNEQFF.

This clone was detected a few times. Other DNA sequences in the same sample also yield this CDR3. This chain links TRBV7-2 with TRBJ2-2, with D maybe TRBD1 (5 bases). Trimming removed 4 bases from V and 3 bases from J, with 6 bases in between. The germline V gene has CDR1 SGHTA and CDR2 FQGNSA. The CDR3 is 13 amino acids. CDR3: CASSSTDTGELFF. The DNA for the CDR3 is TGTGCCAGCAGCTCGACAGACACCGGGGAGCTGTTTTTT.

This clone turned up a few times. CDR3 in DNA: TGCGCCAGCAGCCGGACCCCCGGGACAGGGGCTAGATACACAGATACGCAGTATTTT. It codes for CASSRTPGTGARYTDTQYF. J is TRBJ2-3 and V is TRBV4-1, with 10 bases lining up with TRBD1. Unmatched junction bases numbered 15, after V lost 4 bases and J lost 2 bases. The CDR3 is 19 amino acids. From germline, CDR1 is MGHRA and CDR2 YSYEKL.

This rearrangement joins TRBV13 to TRBJ1-1; D is undetermined. Trimming removed 3 bases from V and 4 bases from J, with 9 bases in between. The germline CDR1 and CDR2 sequences are PRHDT and FYEKMQ (reference sequence). This CDR3 contains 13 residues. This CDR3 is CASSLMGSTEAFF. The DNA of the CDR3 is TGTGCCAGCAGCTTGATGGGGAGCACTGAAGCTTTCTTT.

This clone appeared a single time. V usage is TRBV5-5 and J usage is TRBJ2-7; 7 nucleotides match TRBD1. V was clipped by 3 bases and J by 3 bases; unmatched bases: 6. CDR3 length equals 14 residues. Looked up from germline, CDR1 is SGHKS and CDR2 is YYEKEE (reference sequence). The CDR3 is CASSSGTEIYEQYF. The CDR3 region has the DNA TGTGCCAGCAGCTCTGGGACAGAGATCTACGAGCAGTACTTC.

The rearrangement links TRBV5-1 to TRBJ2-3; D unresolved. Germline CDR1 SGHRS, CDR2 YFSETQ. The CDR3 extends over 13 amino acids. V shed 1 base and J shed 4 bases, with 7 bases lying between them. The CDR3 DNA is TGCGCCAGCAGCTTGCAGGTAGCAGATACGCAGTATTTT. Translated: CASSLQVADTQYF.

J is TRBJ2-3 and V is TRBV29-1; D may be TRBD1 (7 bases). The V gene's germline CDR1 is SQVTM and CDR2 ANQGSEA. This CDR3 comprises 16 residues. V was cut by 2 bases and J by 4 bases, with 19 bases left in between. The CDR3 spells CSVENGGRQGADTQYF. CDR3 nucleotide sequence: TGCAGCGTTGAAAATGGAGGGAGACAGGGTGCAGATACGCAGTATTTT.

The chain is built from TRBV6-1 and TRBJ2-4; no reliable D call. This CDR3 has 13 amino acids. The germline CDR1 and CDR2 sequences are MNHNS and SASEGT. Deletions cut 7 bases from V and 3 bases from J, with 10 bases between. In DNA form, the CDR3 reads TGTGCCAGCACCGGAGCCGACAAAAACATTCAGTACTTC. Translation gives CASTGADKNIQYF.

A remark on this clone: Other DNA variants within this sample encode the same CDR3. The V gene is TRBV5-4, the J gene TRBJ1-1; TRBD1 might be the D (5 bases). V dropped 0 bases and J dropped 1 base, with 10 bases sitting between them. The CDR3 loop spans 15 amino acids. The germline CDR1 and CDR2 sequences are SGHNT and YYREEE (reference sequence). For the CDR3, the DNA is TGTGCCAGCAGCTTGGCCGGTCAGGGGAACACTGAAGCTTTCTTT. It codes for CASSLAGQGNTEAFF.

This clone was seen more than once but under ten times. This chain links TRBV7-2 with TRBJ2-7; D perhaps matches TRBD1 (7 bases). The V end lost 4 bases, the J end lost 3 bases, and 16 bases lay between the germline ends. This CDR3 contains 15 residues. Looked up from germline, CDR1 is SGHTA and CDR2 is FQGNSA. The CDR3 protein is CASSSSPGGLYEQYF. The CDR3, as DNA: TGTGCCAGCAGCTCAAGCCCAGGGGGGCTCTACGAGCAGTACTTC. Full variable domain (remainder filled in from reference TRBV7-2 and TRBJ2-7): GAGVSQSPSNKVTEKGKDVELRCDPISGHTALYWYRQSLGQGLEFLIYFQGNSAPDKSGLPSDRFSAERTGGSVSTLTIQRTQQEDSAVYLCASSSSPGGLYEQYFGPGTRLTVT.

The chain uses TRBV11-1 and TRBJ2-7; the match to TRBD1 covers 8 bases. V lost 5 bases, J lost 2 bases, and 8 bases stayed unmatched. CDR1 SGHAT and CDR2 FQDESV come from the germline V gene (reference sequence). This CDR3 contains 15 residues. The CDR3 DNA reads as TGTGCCAGCAGCATAAGGACAGGGAGCACCTACGAGCAGTACTTC. As protein: CASSIRTGSTYEQYF.

The chain has TRBV28 and TRBJ2-1; 7 bases agree with TRBD1. This CDR3 is 14 amino acids long. CDR1 is MDHEN, CDR2 SYDVKM, per germline. The V segment lost 6 bases and the J segment 9 bases; nucleotides outside the gene matches: 11. The CDR3 DNA reads as TGTGCCAGCAGCGAAGGGGGCGCTTTGGTTGAGCAGTTCTTC. It translates to CASSEGGALVEQFF.